This T cell receptor beta chain was sequenced in a study of shared clonotypes between healthy human individuals (dated by TCRdb to the early 2020s). A note on the overall study: The cohort included a few men and two women between 18 and 49 years of age. For each donor, CD4 naive and CD4 memory were each given three plates, CD8 naive was given two plates, and CD8 memory was given one plate. The study deeply sequenced blood TCR repertoires of about five healthy adults to estimate repertoire size and the extent of clonotype sharing between individuals. To increase sequencing depth and limit assay-specific biases, TCR repertoire library preparation and sequencing were carried out by different laboratories using diverse techniques. Between about 0.85 and 9.5 billion PBMCs per donor were obtained by leukapheresis.

General conclusions and limits of the study: Estimated clonotype richness was generally larger for naive than for memory subsets. Sampling was restricted to blood, and TCR repertoires in tissue are likely to differ from TCR repertoires in blood. Because the study included a small number of donors, the genetic and exposure-history diversity represented was limited. Pairwise subsampling led to the expectation that sequencing depth would affect the degree of clonotype sharing among donors. Sharing across several donors was observed for around 5% of naive CD4, less than 4% of naive CD8, over 2% of memory CD4, and roughly 0.4% of memory CD8 clonotypes. Even with the large sequencing depth, rarefaction of the sorted-subset datasets indicated that sequencing was incomplete. Compared with non-shared clonotypes, clonotypes shared by all four sorted-subset donors had higher generation probabilities.

Using the deep immunoSEQ assay, TCR CDR3 regions were amplified from genomic DNA by multiplex PCR. Extracted genomic DNA from each cell subset was spread evenly across all wells of several immunoSEQ 96-well plates, with each plate serving as a replicate. Each replicate PCR for sorted subsets received about 0.2 ug genomic DNA, equal to roughly 30,000 T cell genomes. The purified libraries were quantified using a Qubit 3.0 fluorometer, sized with a Bioanalyzer 2100, and then quantified again using the KAPA Library Quantification kit. Each immunoSEQ 96-well plate was sequenced on its own single-read 150-cycle Illumina NextSeq 550 flow cell. In the authors' own workflow: The immunoSEQ output contained only junctional sequences without quality scores, so filtering could not match that applied to full-length reads. Sequences were annotated with PyIR, a Python wrapper for IgBLAST v1.9, and V/J genes and CDR3 were assigned using IMGT germline references. Reads were removed for weak V/J assignments (E-value above 1e-6), missing CDR3, stop codons, out-of-frame junctions, or ambiguous translated residues. V3J clonotypes were defined as sequences sharing an identical inferred V gene, J gene, and CDR3 amino acid sequence. Percentage overlap between repertoires was computed as shared unique clonotypes divided by the size of the smaller repertoire. Three approaches were used to assess repertoire richness: RTK rarefaction, the Chao1 estimator, and Recon v2.1 estimates of unobserved clonotypes. Generation probabilities were computed with OLGA for all TCRbeta clonotypes obtained by the gDNA method from four donors. TCRdb took this table from immuneACCESS and kept in-frame rearrangements with V and J called. Such tables lack part of the clones; where checked against another copy, unresolved V genes explain under half of the gap, and the rest is unexplained. V and J calls and clone size are given by that table; D and trimming were obtained from the DNA. In all, the sample holds about a million clones, and roughly 70% of those were seen once. About 1.5% of the sample belongs to the ten largest clones.

Donors were healthy HIV-negative adults with no recently reported acute infections or vaccinations. All donors were Caucasian adults living in Nashville, Tennessee, USA. CD4+ T cells were enriched through magnetic negative selection, after which naive cells were positively selected on CD45RA and the remaining negative fraction served as the memory subset. Blood was collected by leukapheresis, and PBMCs were isolated by Ficoll-Histopaque density gradient centrifugation and then cryopreserved in liquid nitrogen vapor phase. Analytical flow cytometry was used to check the purity and quantity of every magnetically sorted T cell population. From each sorted fraction, genomic DNA was isolated and quantified by UV absorbance on a Nanodrop 2000c. The cysteine opens and the phenylalanine closes a CDR3 of 14 amino acids. The entry retains the CDR3 DNA only, 42 bases that are in frame from base 1. V is clipped by 4 bases and J by 4 bases, and the sequence between their germline boundaries is 13 bases long. The germline V gene (reference sequence) provides CDR1 LNHDA and CDR2 SQIVND.

Worth noting for this clone: It has no known antigen specificity. There are no base qualities to consult, and no much larger clone falls within one base.

The receptor comes from a man aged 18 to 30 in good health. Specimen: memory CD4+ T cells sorted from blood. The cell subset or site tag for this specimen amounts to: CD45RA-negative fraction. The sequence joins TRBV19 to TRBJ2-5; matching of 5 bases hints at TRBD2 as the D gene. The nucleotide sequence is given as TGTGCCAGTAGTACCCGGGATCCGGGAGAGACCCAGTACTTC. Its product reads: CASSTRDPGETQYF.